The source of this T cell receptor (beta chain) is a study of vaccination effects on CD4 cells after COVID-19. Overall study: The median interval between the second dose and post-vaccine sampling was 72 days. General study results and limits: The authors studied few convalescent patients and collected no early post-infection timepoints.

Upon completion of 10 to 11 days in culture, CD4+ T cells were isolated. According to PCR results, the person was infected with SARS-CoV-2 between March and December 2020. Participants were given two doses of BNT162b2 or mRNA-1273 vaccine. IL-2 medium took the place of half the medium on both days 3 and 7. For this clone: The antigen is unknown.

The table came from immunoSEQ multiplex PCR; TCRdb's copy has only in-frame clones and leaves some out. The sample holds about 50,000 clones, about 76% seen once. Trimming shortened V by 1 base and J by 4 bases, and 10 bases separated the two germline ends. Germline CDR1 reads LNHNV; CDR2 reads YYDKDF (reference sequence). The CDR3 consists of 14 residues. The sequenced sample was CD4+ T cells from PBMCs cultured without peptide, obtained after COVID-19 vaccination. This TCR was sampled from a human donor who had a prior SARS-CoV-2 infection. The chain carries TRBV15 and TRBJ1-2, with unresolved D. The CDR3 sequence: CATSRGGEVYGYTF. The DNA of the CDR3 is TGTGCCACCAGCAGAGGTGGCGAGGTCTATGGCTACACCTTC.